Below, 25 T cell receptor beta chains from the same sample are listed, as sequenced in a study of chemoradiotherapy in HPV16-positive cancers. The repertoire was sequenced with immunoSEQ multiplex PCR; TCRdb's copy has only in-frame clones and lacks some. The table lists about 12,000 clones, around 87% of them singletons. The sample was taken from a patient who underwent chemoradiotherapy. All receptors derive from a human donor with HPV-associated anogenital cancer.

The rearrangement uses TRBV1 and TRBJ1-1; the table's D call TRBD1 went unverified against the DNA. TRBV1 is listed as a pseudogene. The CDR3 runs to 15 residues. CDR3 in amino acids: CTSSQPDREGPEAFF. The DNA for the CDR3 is TGCACCAGCAGCCAGCCCGACAGGGAAGGGCCTGAAGCTTTCTTT.

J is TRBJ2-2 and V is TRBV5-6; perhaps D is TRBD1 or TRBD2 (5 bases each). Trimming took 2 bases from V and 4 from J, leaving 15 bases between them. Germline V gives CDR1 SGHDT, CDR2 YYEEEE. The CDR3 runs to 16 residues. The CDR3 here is CASSFLKGRGTGELFF. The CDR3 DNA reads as TGTGCCAGCAGCTTCCTAAAGGGGAGAGGCACCGGGGAGCTGTTTTTT.

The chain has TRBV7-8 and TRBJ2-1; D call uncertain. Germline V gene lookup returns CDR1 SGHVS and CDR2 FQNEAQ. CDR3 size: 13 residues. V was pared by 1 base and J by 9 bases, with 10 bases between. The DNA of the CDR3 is TGTGCCAGCAGCTTAGGGCTCCAAGGTGAGCAGTTCTTC. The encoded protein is CASSLGLQGEQFF. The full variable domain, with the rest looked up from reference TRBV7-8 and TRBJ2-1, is GAGVSQSPRYKVAKRGQDVALRCDPISGHVSLFWYQQALGQGPEFLTYFQNEAQLDKSGLPSDRFFAERPEGSVSTLKIQRTQQEDSAVYLCASSLGLQGEQFFGPGTRLTVL.

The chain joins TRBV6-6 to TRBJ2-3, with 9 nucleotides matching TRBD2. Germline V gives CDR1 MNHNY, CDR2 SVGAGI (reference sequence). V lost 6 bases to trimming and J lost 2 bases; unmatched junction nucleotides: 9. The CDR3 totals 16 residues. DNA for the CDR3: TGTGCCAGCAGGAAACGTAGCGGGGGAGTCACAGATACGCAGTATTTT. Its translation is CASRKRSGGVTDTQYF.

This chain's CDR3 is CASSIIPGGPYEQYF. Written as DNA, the CDR3 is TGTGCCAGTAGTATCATTCCAGGGGGGCCTTACGAGCAGTACTTC. V usage is TRBV19 and J usage is TRBJ2-7, with a weak D call TRBD1 (7 bases). The CDR3 length is 15 residues. Trimming left V 3 bases short and J 4 bases short, with 16 bases between. Germline-derived CDR1 and CDR2 are LNHDA and SQIVND (reference sequence).

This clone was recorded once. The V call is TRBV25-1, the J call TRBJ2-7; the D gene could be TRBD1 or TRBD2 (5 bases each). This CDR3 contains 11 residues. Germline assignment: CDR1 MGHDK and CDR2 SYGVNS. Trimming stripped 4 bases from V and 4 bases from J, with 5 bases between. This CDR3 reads CASSGGYEQYF. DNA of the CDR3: TGTGCCAGCAGTGGGGGGTACGAGCAGTACTTC.

The CDR3 reads CASSLIQGELFF. The CDR3 bases are TGTGCCAGCAGCTTGATTCAAGGGGAGCTGTTTTTT. The chain joins TRBV5-4 to TRBJ2-2; D is undetermined. The CDR3 is 12 amino acids. The germline CDR1 and CDR2 sequences are SGHNT and YYREEE (reference sequence). V was cut by 1 base and J by 8 bases, with 6 bases left in between.

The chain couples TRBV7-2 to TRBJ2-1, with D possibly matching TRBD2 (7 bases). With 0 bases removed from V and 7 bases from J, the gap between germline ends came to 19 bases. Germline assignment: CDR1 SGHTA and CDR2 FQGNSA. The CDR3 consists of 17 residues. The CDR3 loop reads CASSLASGGGAQNEQFF. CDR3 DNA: TGTGCCAGCAGCTTAGCGTCGGGTGGGGGGGCGCAAAATGAGCAGTTCTTC.

The CDR3 nucleotides read TGCGCCAGCAGCCATAACAGCGATTCTAACTATGGCTACACCTTC. It codes for CASSHNSDSNYGYTF. The genes are TRBV4-1 and TRBJ1-2; D ambiguous. The CDR3 has 15 residues. V gave up 3 bases and J gave up 0 bases, with 11 bases separating them. Germline CDR1 MGHRA, CDR2 YSYEKL.

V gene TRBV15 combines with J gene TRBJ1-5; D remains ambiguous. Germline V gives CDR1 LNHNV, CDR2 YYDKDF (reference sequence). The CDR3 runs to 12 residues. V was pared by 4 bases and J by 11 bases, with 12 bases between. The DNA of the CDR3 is TGTGCCACCAGCAAACAGACAACCGCCCAGCATTTT. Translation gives CATSKQTTAQHF.

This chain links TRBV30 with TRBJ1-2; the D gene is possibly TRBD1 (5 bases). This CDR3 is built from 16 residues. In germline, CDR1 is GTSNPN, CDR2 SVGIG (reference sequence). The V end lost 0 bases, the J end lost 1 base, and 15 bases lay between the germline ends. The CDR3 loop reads CAWSVRGLGLNYGYTF. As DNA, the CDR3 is TGTGCCTGGAGTGTAAGGGGTCTCGGACTTAACTATGGCTACACCTTC.

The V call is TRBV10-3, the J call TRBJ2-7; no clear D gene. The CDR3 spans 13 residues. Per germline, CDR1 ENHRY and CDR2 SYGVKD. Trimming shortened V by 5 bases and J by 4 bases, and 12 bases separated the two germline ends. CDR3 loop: CAISLMARYEQYF. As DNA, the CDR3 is TGTGCCATCAGTCTCATGGCCAGATACGAGCAGTACTTC.

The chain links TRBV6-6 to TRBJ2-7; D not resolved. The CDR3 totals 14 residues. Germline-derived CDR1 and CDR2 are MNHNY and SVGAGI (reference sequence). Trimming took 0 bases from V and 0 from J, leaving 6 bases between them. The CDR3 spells CASSYSAGSYEQYF. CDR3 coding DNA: TGTGCCAGCAGTTACTCAGCCGGCTCCTACGAGCAGTACTTC.

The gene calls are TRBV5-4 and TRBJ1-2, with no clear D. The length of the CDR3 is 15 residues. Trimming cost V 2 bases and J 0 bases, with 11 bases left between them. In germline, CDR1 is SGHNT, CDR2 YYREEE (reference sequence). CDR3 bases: TGTGCCAGCAGCTTATCGAGGACGGCTAACTATGGCTACACCTTC. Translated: CASSLSRTANYGYTF.

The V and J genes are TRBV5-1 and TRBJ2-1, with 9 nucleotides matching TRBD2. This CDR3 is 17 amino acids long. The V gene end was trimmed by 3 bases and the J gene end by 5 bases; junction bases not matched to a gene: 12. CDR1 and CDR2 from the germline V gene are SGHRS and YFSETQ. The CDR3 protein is CASSWAASGGPNNEQFF. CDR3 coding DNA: TGCGCCAGCAGCTGGGCCGCCAGCGGGGGGCCAAACAATGAGCAGTTCTTC.

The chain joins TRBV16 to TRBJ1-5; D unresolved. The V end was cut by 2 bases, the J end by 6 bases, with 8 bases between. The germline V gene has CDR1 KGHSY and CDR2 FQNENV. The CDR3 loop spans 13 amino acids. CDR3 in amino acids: CASSQEERQPQHF. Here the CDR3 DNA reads TGTGCCAGCAGCCAAGAGGAGCGTCAGCCCCAGCATTTT.

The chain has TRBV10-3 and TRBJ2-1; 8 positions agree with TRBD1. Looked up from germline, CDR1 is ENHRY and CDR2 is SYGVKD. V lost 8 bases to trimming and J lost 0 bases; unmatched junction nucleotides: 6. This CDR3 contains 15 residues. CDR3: CAIRRTGSSYNEQFF. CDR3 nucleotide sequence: TGTGCCATCCGTAGGACAGGGAGCTCCTACAATGAGCAGTTCTTC.

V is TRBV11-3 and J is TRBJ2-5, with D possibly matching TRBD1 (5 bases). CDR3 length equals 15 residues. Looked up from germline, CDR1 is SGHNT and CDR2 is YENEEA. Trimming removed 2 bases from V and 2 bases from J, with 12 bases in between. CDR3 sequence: CASSLIRTPQETQYF. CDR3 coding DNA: TGTGCCAGCAGCTTAATTAGGACACCTCAAGAGACCCAGTACTTC. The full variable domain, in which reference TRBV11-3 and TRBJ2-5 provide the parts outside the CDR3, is EAGVVQSPRYKIIEKKQPVAFWCNPISGHNTLYWYLQNLGQGPELLIRYENEEAVDDSQLPKDRFSAERLKGVDSTLKIQPAELGDSAVYLCASSLIRTPQETQYFGPGTRLLVL.

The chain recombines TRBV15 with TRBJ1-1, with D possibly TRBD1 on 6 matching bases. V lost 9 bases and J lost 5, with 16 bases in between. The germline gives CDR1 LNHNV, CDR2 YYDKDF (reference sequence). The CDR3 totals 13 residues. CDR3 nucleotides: TGTGCCACGTCCCAGGGGTGGAGGACTGAAGCTTTCTTT. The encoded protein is CATSQGWRTEAFF. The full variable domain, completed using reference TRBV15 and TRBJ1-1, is DAMVIQNPRYQVTQFGKPVTLSCSQTLNHNVMYWYQQKSSQAPKLLFHYYDKDFNNEADTPDNFQSRRPNTSFCFLDIRSPGLGDTAMYLCATSQGWRTEAFFGQGTRLTVV.

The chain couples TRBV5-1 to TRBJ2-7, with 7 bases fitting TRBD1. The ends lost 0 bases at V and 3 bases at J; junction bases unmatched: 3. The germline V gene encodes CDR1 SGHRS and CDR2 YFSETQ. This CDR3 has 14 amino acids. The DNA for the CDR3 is TGCGCCAGCAGCTTGGAGACAGGGTACTACGAGCAGTACTTC. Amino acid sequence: CASSLETGYYEQYF. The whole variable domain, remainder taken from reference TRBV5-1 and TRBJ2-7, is KAGVTQTPRYLIKTRGQQVTLSCSPISGHRSVSWYQQTPGQGLQFLFEYFSETQRNKGNFPGRFSGRQFSNSRSEMNVSTLELGDSALYLCASSLETGYYEQYFGPGTRLTVT.

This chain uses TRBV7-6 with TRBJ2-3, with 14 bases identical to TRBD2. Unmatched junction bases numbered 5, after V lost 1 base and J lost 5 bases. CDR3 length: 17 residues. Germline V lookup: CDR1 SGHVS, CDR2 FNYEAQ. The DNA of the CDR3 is TGTGCCAGCAGCTTAGGACTAGCGGGAGGGCCCCAAGATACGCAGTATTTT. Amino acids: CASSLGLAGGPQDTQYF.

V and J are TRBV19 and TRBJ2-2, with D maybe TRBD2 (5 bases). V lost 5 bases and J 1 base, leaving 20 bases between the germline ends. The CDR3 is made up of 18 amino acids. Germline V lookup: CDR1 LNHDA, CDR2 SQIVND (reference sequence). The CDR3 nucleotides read TGTGCCAGTAGTTTCCCCTGGGTGAGGGCGCAGAACACCGGGGAGCTGTTTTTT. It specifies CASSFPWVRAQNTGELFF.

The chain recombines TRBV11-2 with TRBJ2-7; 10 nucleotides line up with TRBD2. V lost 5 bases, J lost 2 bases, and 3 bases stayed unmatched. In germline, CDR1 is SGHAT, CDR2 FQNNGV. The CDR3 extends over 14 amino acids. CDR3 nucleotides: TGTGCCAGCAGCCCAGCGGGAGGGCCCTACGAGCAGTACTTC. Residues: CASSPAGGPYEQYF.

The CDR3 region is CAIRAGQGIADEQFF. CDR3 in DNA: TGTGCCATCAGGGCTGGCCAGGGGATTGCGGATGAGCAGTTCTTC. The gene calls are TRBV10-3 and TRBJ2-1, with D perhaps matching TRBD1 (6 bases). The germline V and J ends were trimmed by 6 bases and 8 bases, with 20 bases remaining between them. The CDR3 covers 15 residues. Germline CDR1 ENHRY, CDR2 SYGVKD.

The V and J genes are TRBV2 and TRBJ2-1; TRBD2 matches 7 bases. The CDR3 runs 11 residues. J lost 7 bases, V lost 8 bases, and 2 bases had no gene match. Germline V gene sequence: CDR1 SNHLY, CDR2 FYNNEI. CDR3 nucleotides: TGTGCCAGCTGGCGGGGGAATGAGCAGTTCTTC. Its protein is CASWRGNEQFF.